The rows below give T cell receptor beta chains drawn from one sample of a study of blood T cell repertoires in COVID-19. Measured with immunoSEQ multiplex PCR; TCRdb has only the in-frame clones, and not every one. Of under 200,000 clones listed, about 85% were seen once; the top ten hold about 9.1%. The sequencing sample was made of peripheral blood. The receptor set was obtained from a woman at least 80 years old with acute or convalescent COVID-19. CDR3s include the opening cysteine and the closing phenylalanine or tryptophan. The order of the fields is clone size, D gene, J gene, V gene, CDR3 protein, CDR3 DNA. D genes are given only for firm matches. Some rows have no size entry. The others give once, few or many, or a class for an expanded clone.

.	TRBD1	TRBJ2-2	TRBV19	CASSSPGGFTGELFF	TGTGCCAGTAGTTCCCCAGGGGGTTTCACCGGGGAGCTGTTTTTT
.	.	TRBJ1-4	TRBV27	CASSLQGSNEKLFF	TGTGCCAGCAGTTTACAGGGATCTAATGAAAAACTGTTTTTT
.	TRBD1	TRBJ2-5	TRBV7-2	CASSLDRVLETQYF	TGTGCCAGCAGCTTGGACAGGGTATTGGAGACCCAGTACTTC
.	.	TRBJ1-1	TRBV11-2	CASSLRQLPNTEAFF	TGTGCCAGCAGCCTCCGACAGTTACCGAACACTGAAGCTTTCTTT
once	.	TRBJ1-2	TRBV14	CASSQVRSYGYTF	TGTGCCAGCAGCCAAGTCAGATCTTATGGCTACACCTTC
.	.	TRBJ2-3	TRBV4-1	CASSQSKSTDTQYF	TGCGCCAGCAGCCAAAGCAAGAGCACAGATACGCAGTATTTT
once	.	TRBJ1-2	TRBV4-3	CASSQVSGAYGYTF	TGCGCCAGCAGCCAAGTTTCAGGGGCCTATGGCTACACCTTC
.	TRBD1	TRBJ2-7	TRBV7-2	CASSLWGTGIVYEQYF	TGTGCCAGCAGCTTATGGGGGACAGGCATCGTCTACGAGCAGTACTTC
.	TRBD2	TRBJ2-3	TRBV30	CAWSWNSGRTDTQYF	TGTGCCTGGAGTTGGAATAGCGGGAGGACAGATACGCAGTATTTT
.	.	TRBJ2-7	TRBV7-2	CASSLRHSSSYEQYF	TGTGCCAGCAGCTTGAGACACTCAAGCTCCTACGAGCAGTACTTC
.	.	TRBJ1-2	TRBV14	CASSQGAYGYTF	TGTGCCAGCAGCCAAGGAGCCTATGGCTACACCTTC
.	.	TRBJ2-7	TRBV27	CASRTSGSYEQYF	TGTGCCAGCAGGACCTCGGGGTCCTACGAGCAGTACTTC
few	TRBD1	TRBJ1-2	TRBV6-2/TRBV6-3	CASSYPGQGFYGYTF	TGTGCCAGCAGTTACCCGGGACAGGGATTCTATGGCTACACCTTC
once	TRBD1	TRBJ2-7	TRBV5-6	CASSSGTGDYEQYF	TGTGCCAGCAGCTCCGGGACAGGGGACTACGAGCAGTACTTC
.	.	TRBJ2-3	TRBV4-3	CASSQDFFTDTQYF	TGCGCCAGCAGCCAAGATTTCTTCACAGATACGCAGTATTTT
few	TRBD1	TRBJ1-1	TRBV24-1	CATRPSTGTEAFF	TGTGCCACCAGACCTTCGACAGGGACTGAAGCTTTCTTT
.	.	TRBJ1-4	TRBV27	CASSNRMGARNEKLFF	TGTGCCAGCAGTAACCGCATGGGCGCCCGCAATGAAAAACTGTTTTTT
.	.	TRBJ1-1	TRBV7-2	CASSYSGTANTEAFF	TGTGCCAGCAGCTACTCCGGGACTGCGAACACTGAAGCTTTCTTT
once	TRBD1	TRBJ2-2	TRBV7-6	CASSLGAPGQFNTGELFF	TGTGCCAGCAGCTTAGGGGCCCCGGGACAGTTTAACACCGGGGAGCTGTTTTTT
many	TRBD1	TRBJ1-5	TRBV12-3/TRBV12-4	CASSLDRNQPQHF	TGTGCCAGCAGTTTGGACAGGAATCAGCCCCAGCATTTT
.	TRBD2	TRBJ2-5	TRBV5-1	CASSPYGLAGSTGTQYF	TGCGCCAGCAGTCCGTATGGGCTAGCGGGATCCACGGGGACCCAGTACTTC
.	TRBD1	TRBJ1-6	TRBV3-1/TRBV3-2	CASRYRQGPRESLHF	TGTGCCAGCAGATACAGACAGGGGCCCCGCGAGTCCCTCCACTTT